These T cell receptor beta chains were read from a single sample in a study of blood T cell repertoires in COVID-19. The protocol was immunoSEQ multiplex PCR, while the TCRdb copy is restricted to in-frame clones and leaves out a portion. This table holds around 140,000 clones, over 75% found once. Sequencing was performed on PBMCs or T cells enriched from blood (not recorded which). These receptor sequences come from a woman aged 45-59 years who had recovered from COVID-19. Both conserved end residues are trimmed from each CDR3. Each record gives: J gene, V gene, CDR3 protein.

j_call: TRBJ2-7
v_call: TRBV7-8
cdr3_aa: ASSTTVLGQGAKEQY

j_call: TRBJ1-1
v_call: TRBV19
cdr3_aa: ASSSLRFRRDTEAF

j_call: TRBJ2-1
v_call: TRBV7-3
cdr3_aa: ASRLEELDEQF

j_call: TRBJ2-2
v_call: TRBV10-2
cdr3_aa: ASLLGGDTGELF

j_call: TRBJ1-1
v_call: TRBV25-1
cdr3_aa: ASSEGRKAF

j_call: TRBJ2-2
v_call: TRBV18
cdr3_aa: ASSPPGLNTGELF

j_call: TRBJ1-3
v_call: TRBV7-8
cdr3_aa: ASSLFGGLSGNTIY

j_call: TRBJ2-2
v_call: TRBV11-2
cdr3_aa: ASTSAGPNTGELF

j_call: TRBJ2-1
v_call: TRBV10-1
cdr3_aa: ASSELAGEGYEQF

j_call: TRBJ2-2
v_call: TRBV19
cdr3_aa: ASSTGQGSPGELF

j_call: TRBJ2-1
v_call: TRBV7-6
cdr3_aa: ASSREPLTYNEQF

j_call: TRBJ1-6
v_call: TRBV27
cdr3_aa: ASSFVPGGDSPLH

j_call: TRBJ1-6
v_call: TRBV27
cdr3_aa: ASSLFDRPPLH

j_call: TRBJ1-1
v_call: TRBV10-1
cdr3_aa: ASSKTKRDTEAF

j_call: TRBJ1-5
v_call: TRBV7-2
cdr3_aa: ASSLYRGGNQPQH

j_call: TRBJ1-4
v_call: TRBV18
cdr3_aa: ASSPPWRGGRVNEKLF

j_call: TRBJ2-7
v_call: TRBV5-6
cdr3_aa: ASSQLNFPYEQY

j_call: TRBJ1-6
v_call: TRBV30
cdr3_aa: AWTHRGPGSPLH

j_call: TRBJ2-1
v_call: TRBV30
cdr3_aa: AWSQDREQF

j_call: TRBJ1-4
v_call: TRBV5-1
cdr3_aa: ASSFSGTGEEKLF

j_call: TRBJ2-1
v_call: TRBV3-1/TRBV3-2
cdr3_aa: ASSQGGESLEQF

j_call: TRBJ1-1
v_call: TRBV30
cdr3_aa: AWSAYGTGGLRFTEAF

j_call: TRBJ2-2
v_call: TRBV19
cdr3_aa: ASSFGTTFLPFANTGELF

j_call: TRBJ1-4
v_call: TRBV6-2/TRBV6-3
cdr3_aa: ASSSPRGRLF

j_call: TRBJ2-1
v_call: TRBV10-3
cdr3_aa: AISEGLAGVNEQF

j_call: TRBJ1-5
v_call: TRBV28
cdr3_aa: ASSLGRGSNQPQH

j_call: TRBJ2-7
v_call: TRBV5-4
cdr3_aa: ASSQTGGRYEQY

j_call: TRBJ1-2
v_call: TRBV7-9
cdr3_aa: ASSSGEIGYT

j_call: TRBJ1-5
v_call: TRBV11-2
cdr3_aa: ASSPQGQLSNQPQH

j_call: TRBJ2-5
v_call: TRBV5-1
cdr3_aa: ASSLGTGQETQY

j_call: TRBJ2-2
v_call: TRBV23-1
cdr3_aa: ASSQRRTTGELF

j_call: TRBJ2-1
v_call: TRBV6-5
cdr3_aa: ASRTGGEQF

j_call: TRBJ1-1
v_call: TRBV5-1
cdr3_aa: ASSLGALLNTEAF

j_call: TRBJ1-1
v_call: TRBV18
cdr3_aa: ASSLLGASGTEAF

j_call: TRBJ2-1
v_call: TRBV10-3
cdr3_aa: AISESENEQF

j_call: TRBJ2-3
v_call: TRBV2
cdr3_aa: ASSGRSTSTDTQY

j_call: TRBJ1-6
v_call: TRBV7-9
cdr3_aa: ASSPGGTVPSPLH

j_call: TRBJ1-2
v_call: TRBV6-4
cdr3_aa: ASSDGTYSGYT

j_call: TRBJ2-2
v_call: TRBV10-3
cdr3_aa: AISRDRGKGELF

j_call: TRBJ2-2
v_call: TRBV19
cdr3_aa: ASSILLAGYTGELF

j_call: TRBJ2-7
v_call: TRBV5-1
cdr3_aa: ASSLDGTGDYEQY

j_call: TRBJ2-7
v_call: TRBV6-2/TRBV6-3
cdr3_aa: ASSLQGSLYEQY

j_call: TRBJ1-1
v_call: TRBV11-2
cdr3_aa: ASSPKTGRSEAF

j_call: TRBJ1-6
v_call: TRBV28
cdr3_aa: ASSPGQASDSPLH

j_call: TRBJ1-5
v_call: TRBV27
cdr3_aa: ASSYFPNQPQH

j_call: TRBJ2-3
v_call: TRBV10-2
cdr3_aa: ASSRGLAGNTDTQY

j_call: TRBJ2-7
v_call: TRBV9
cdr3_aa: ASSVEVQGPPYEQY

j_call: TRBJ2-5
v_call: TRBV3-1/TRBV3-2
cdr3_aa: ASSQASGEETQY

j_call: TRBJ1-4
v_call: TRBV7-9
cdr3_aa: ASSHGGETNEKLF

j_call: TRBJ1-3
v_call: TRBV9
cdr3_aa: ASQLMPGIRNTIY

j_call: TRBJ2-5
v_call: TRBV11-3
cdr3_aa: ASSSGTSGGAQETQY

j_call: TRBJ2-7
v_call: TRBV2
cdr3_aa: ASGEQLTVPDEQY

j_call: TRBJ2-7
v_call: TRBV5-3
cdr3_aa: ARSLGLAAHSYEQY

j_call: TRBJ2-1
v_call: TRBV5-1
cdr3_aa: ASSLGGEYNEQF

j_call: TRBJ2-4
v_call: TRBV18
cdr3_aa: ASSPRAVAKNIQY

j_call: TRBJ2-5
v_call: TRBV11-3
cdr3_aa: ASSLGTSGGPQY